What follows describes a single TCR beta chain. Its cognate antigen has yet to be identified. The sample holds no much larger clone one base away, and base qualities are not on file. The CDR3 runs 15 amino acids, cysteine and phenylalanine included. The DNA shown is the 45-base CDR3, in frame from base 1. Based on the germline V gene, the CDR1 and CDR2 sequences are SGHDN and FVKESK. V drops 3 bases and J drops 1 base, leaving 7 bases in between. The record originates from a study of blood T cell repertoires in COVID-19 (dated by TCRdb to 2020 to 2021). Describing the broader study: The collaborator samples originated in the United States, Italy and Spain and spanned the acute and convalescent phases of COVID-19. Samples were obtained from the ongoing ImmuneRACE study (first 160 participants) and from about 1,300 subjects provided by 6 global collaborators. Sample metadata almost always included a de-identified subject ID, COVID-19 status, age in years and sex. The prospective study material was composed of cDNA or gDNA derived from T cells, B-cell-depleted T cells, or PBMCs. Deeply sampled blood TCRbeta repertoires from subjects exposed to, actively infected with, or recovered from COVID-19 were included in the dataset. A freely available public database, intended as a resource for researchers studying the immune response to SARS-CoV-2, is where the repertoires were released. Where available, HLA class I and class II types were obtained from metadata supplied by the sample provider rather than from assay-based typing. The study at large found these results: How much clinical and demographic metadata was included differed by source and by participant, and the metadata was provided uncurated.

TCRbeta CDR3 regions were amplified from genomic DNA using the immunoSEQ Assay, a bias-controlled multiplex PCR. In the paper's pipeline: The number of nucleated cells in each sample was estimated by amplification of reference gene primers within the assay. To quantify the absolute abundance of each unique TCRbeta CDR3 rearrangement, sequence reads were collapsed and filtered. Productive Simpson clonality was computed per sample as the square root of Simpson's diversity index over productive rearrangements. TCRdb re-hosts the immuneACCESS table, in-frame sequences only. Its copies lack some clones; in the studies checked, an unresolved V gene accounts for under half of them, and the cause for the rest is not known. The DNA gave D and trimming, while V, J and clone size come from that table. The sample table shows hundreds of thousands of clones, and 85% to 90% are seen once. The ten largest clones take up less than 4.5% of the sample.

Enrolling through a virtual design, the prospective study's participants ranged in age from about 18 to 89 years and lived across more than 20 United States geographic areas. To assign participants to cohorts, the prospective study relied on clinical history that participants themselves reported in a screening survey and a study questionnaire. Mobile phlebotomists in the prospective study collected whole blood, serum and a nasopharyngeal or oropharyngeal swab from every participant. Over a roughly 2-month period, participants in the prospective study had the option of providing additional blood draws and questionnaires. Before DNA extraction, blood samples from the prospective study were shipped at room temperature or frozen.

The sequenced material came from PBMCs or T cells enriched from blood (not recorded which). This chain is built from TRBV14 and TRBJ2-6, with no D gene named confidently. The clonotype was recovered from a woman under 40 with acute COVID-19. The CDR3 region reads CASSHPRSGANVLTF. DNA sequence: TGTGCCAGCAGCCATCCGCGTTCTGGGGCCAACGTCCTGACTTTC.